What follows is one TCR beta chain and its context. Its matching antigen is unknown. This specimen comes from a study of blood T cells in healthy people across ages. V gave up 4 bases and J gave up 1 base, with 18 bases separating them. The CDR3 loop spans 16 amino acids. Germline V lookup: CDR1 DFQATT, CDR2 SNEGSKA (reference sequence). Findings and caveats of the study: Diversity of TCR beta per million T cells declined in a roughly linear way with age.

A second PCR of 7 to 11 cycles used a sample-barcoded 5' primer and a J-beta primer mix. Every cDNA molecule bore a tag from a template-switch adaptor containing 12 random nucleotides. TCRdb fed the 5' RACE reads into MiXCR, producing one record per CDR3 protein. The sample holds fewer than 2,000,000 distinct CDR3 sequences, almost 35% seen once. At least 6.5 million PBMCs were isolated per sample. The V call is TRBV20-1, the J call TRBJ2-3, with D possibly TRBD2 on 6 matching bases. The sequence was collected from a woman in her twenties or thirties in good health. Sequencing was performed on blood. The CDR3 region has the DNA TGCAGTGCTAAAAATAGGGTTTTAGCGGGCACAGATACGCAGTATTTT. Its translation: CSAKNRVLAGTDTQYF.